The rows below give T cell receptor beta chains drawn from one sample of a study of shared clonotypes between healthy human individuals. Here immunoSEQ multiplex PCR was the method, and the copy in TCRdb shows in-frame clones only, minus some. The top ten hold about 1.5% of the sample, which has roughly 1 million clones, about 75% seen once. The sample comprised memory CD4+ T cells sorted from blood. These receptor sequences come from a young man in good health. The CDR3 runs from the conserved cysteine through the conserved F or W.

V gene	J gene	CDR3 protein
TRBV29-1	TRBJ2-1	CSVEPGLAYRGEQFF
TRBV6-6	TRBJ1-2	CASKAGNYGYTF
TRBV18	TRBJ2-2	CASSPQDNTGELFF
TRBV6-5	TRBJ1-1	CASKRPGYTEAFF
TRBV2	TRBJ1-1	CASRWGRMNTEAFF
TRBV7-9	TRBJ1-4	CASSLLLATNEKLFF
TRBV5-4	TRBJ2-6	CASSLSSGANVLTF
TRBV19	TRBJ2-5	CASSIGVAQYF
TRBV27	TRBJ2-1	CASSLRGSYNEQFF
TRBV19	TRBJ2-7	CASSFRDRASGEQYF
TRBV25-1	TRBJ2-1	CASSGRTVYNEQFF
TRBV2	TRBJ2-3	CASSEGGQRTDTQYF
TRBV5-4	TRBJ1-2	CASSRGQGAVSGYTF
TRBV30	TRBJ1-1	CAWSPRDSHMNTEAFF
TRBV5-5	TRBJ1-2	CASSLGSYGYTF
TRBV19	TRBJ2-7	CASSIGRSYEQYF
TRBV11-2	TRBJ2-2	CASSSFPGGAAGELFF
TRBV11-2	TRBJ2-3	CASSLGRTSGGGRADTQYF
TRBV7-6	TRBJ2-7	CASSPGTGSSYEQYF
TRBV7-2	TRBJ2-1	CASSPRTSGRVDEQFF
TRBV5-6	TRBJ1-2	CASRRDKLNYGYTF
TRBV18	TRBJ2-1	CASSRGATLDEQFF
TRBV14	TRBJ1-1	CASSSLGRGENTEAFF
TRBV7-9	TRBJ1-3	CASSPGNTIYF
TRBV6-1	TRBJ2-7	CASSGQRYEQYF
TRBV6-5	TRBJ1-2	CASSYGAASYGYTF
TRBV5-1	TRBJ1-4	CASSPRSGATNEKLFF
TRBV6-5	TRBJ2-5	CASSPGGETQYF
TRBV5-4	TRBJ2-3	CASSPGLARTDTQYF
TRBV19	TRBJ2-1	CASGRTGLTVYNEQFF
TRBV5-1	TRBJ1-6	CASHDTGTTNSPLHF
TRBV30	TRBJ2-6	CAWGRRSGSGANVLTF
TRBV28	TRBJ2-3	CASSLAERTDTQYF
TRBV6-1	TRBJ2-5	CASSEKKAGQETQYF
TRBV6-5	TRBJ2-2	CASRTGTRNTGELFF
TRBV18	TRBJ2-7	CASSKDRNPSDEQYF
TRBV28	TRBJ1-4	CASSSPGSSEGEKLFF
TRBV7-2	TRBJ2-5	CASSFSGRDRETQYF
TRBV30	TRBJ1-3	CAWSFQAHSGNTIYF
TRBV5-4	TRBJ2-5	CASSVLGTGQETQYF
TRBV6-6	TRBJ2-1	CASSYSLEQFF
TRBV7-2	TRBJ2-1	CASSLGGILSVHEQFF
TRBV5-1	TRBJ2-2	CASSAGQATGELFF
TRBV29-1	TRBJ1-5	CSVEEGGGQPQHF
TRBV5-1	TRBJ1-6	CASSLDGLNSPLHF
TRBV5-4	TRBJ2-4	CASSRETNIQYF
TRBV5-1	TRBJ2-1	CASSLEAYGDGGEQFF
TRBV5-1	TRBJ2-1	CASSRDGGYNEQFF
TRBV10-3	TRBJ2-5	CAISASGRETQYF
TRBV7-6	TRBJ1-6	CASSPQTRDYNSPLHF
TRBV29-1	TRBJ1-1	CSVDRGNTEAFF
TRBV30	TRBJ1-1	CAWSVQGANTEAFF
TRBV5-1	TRBJ2-1	CASSPGLAIDNEQFF
TRBV10-2	TRBJ2-7	CASSEWDGGRYEQYF
TRBV7-7	TRBJ2-7	CASSLDWTDEQYF
TRBV10-3	TRBJ2-3	CAISEANRARDTQYF
TRBV7-9	TRBJ1-5	CASSLDEAQPQHF
TRBV5-4	TRBJ2-1	CASSSGTSGSTQLFF
TRBV18	TRBJ1-2	CASSPELTGFNYGYTF